This TCR beta chain was profiled in a study of CD8 T cells in ankylosing spondylitis. In the case of this clonotype: The antigen is unknown.

Study conclusions and caveats: It appeared that ankylosing spondylitis blood was characterized by a TCR beta motif of several highly homologous variants. Matched ankylosing spondylitis synovial fluid reportedly showed significant enrichment of disease-linked clones.

Trimming took 6 bases from V and 6 from J, leaving 15 bases between them. CDR3 length equals 13 residues. Germline V gene lookup returns CDR1 MNHEY and CDR2 SVGEGT. TCRdb reprocessed the 5' RACE reads with MiXCR, giving one entry per CDR3 protein. The sample lists hundreds of thousands of distinct CDR3 sequences, about 12% occurring once. Sequencing was carried out using blood, either unsorted or a sorted T cell fraction (not recorded which). The genes are TRBV6-2 or TRBV6-3 and TRBJ2-7, with D possibly being TRBD2 (6 bases). The clonotype comes from a male donor with ankylosing spondylitis. The CDR3 spells CASSQGTWAEQYF. CDR3 coding DNA: TGTGCCAGCAGCCAAGGGACTTGGGCCGAGCAGTACTTC.